Presented here are 2 T cell receptor beta chains from one specimen sequenced in a study of T cell repertoires in cytomegalovirus infection. Their target antigens are unknown. TCRdb redid the calling of the reads with MiXCR, one entry per CDR3 protein. The data contain about 700,000 distinct CDR3 sequences, around 30% of them seen just once; the ten biggest clones take up 18%. The sequenced sample was cultured PBMCs, obtained from culture after CMV antigen stimulation. These receptors were taken from a human donor in good health (CMV status not recorded). Some clones in this sample may be carry-over from other donors' samples.

This clonotype has only a few counts. V usage is TRBV2 and J usage is TRBJ2-5, with 8 bases lining up with TRBD2. The germline V gene has CDR1 SNHLY and CDR2 FYNNEI. This CDR3 has 11 amino acids. With 10 bases clipped from V and 5 bases from J, the junction kept 3 bases outside the gene matches. The CDR3 nucleotides read TGTGCCACCAGCGGGAGTGAGACCCAGTACTTC. Its translation: CATSGSETQYF. Filled out from reference TRBV2 and TRBJ2-5, the complete variable domain reads EPEVTQTPSHQVTQMGQEVILRCVPISNHLYFYWYRQILGQKVEFLVSFYNNEISEKSEIFDDQFSVERPDGSNFTLKIRSTKLEDSAMYFCATSGSETQYFGPGTRLLVL.

The rearrangement joins TRBV20-1 to TRBJ1-1; tentative D call: TRBD1 (5 bases). With 0 bases removed from V and 4 bases from J, the gap between germline ends came to 12 bases. This CDR3 contains 14 residues. Germline V CDR1 and CDR2: DFQATT, SNEGSKA (reference sequence). Here the CDR3 DNA reads TGCAGTGCTAGAGATCGAAGGGGAGCCACTGAAGCTTTCTTT. Translating gives CSARDRRGATEAFF.